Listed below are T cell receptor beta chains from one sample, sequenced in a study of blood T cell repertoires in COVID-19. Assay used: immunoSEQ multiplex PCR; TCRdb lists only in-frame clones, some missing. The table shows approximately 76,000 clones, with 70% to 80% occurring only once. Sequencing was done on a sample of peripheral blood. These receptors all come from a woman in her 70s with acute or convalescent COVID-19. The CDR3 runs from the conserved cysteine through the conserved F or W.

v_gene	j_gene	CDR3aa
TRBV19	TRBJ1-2	CASSMEQGAGYGYTF
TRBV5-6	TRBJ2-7	CASSLVTGSSSYEQYF
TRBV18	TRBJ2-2	CASSPPSDTGELFF
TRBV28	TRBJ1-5	CASTTGNQPQHF
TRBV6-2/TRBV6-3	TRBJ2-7	CASSSYRGTTYEQYF
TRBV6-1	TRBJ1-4	CASSESEANHLKLFF
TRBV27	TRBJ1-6	CASSFGLNNSPLHF
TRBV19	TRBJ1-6	CASSITGAESPLHF
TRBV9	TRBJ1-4	CASSVEVGGEKLFF
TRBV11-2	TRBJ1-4	CASSLAGTGPAKLFF
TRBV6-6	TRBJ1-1	CASLGRNTEAFF
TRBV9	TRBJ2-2	CASTPGLAGANTGELFF
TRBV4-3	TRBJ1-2	CASSQVKREGYTF
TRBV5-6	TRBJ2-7	CASGRLAGVEQYF
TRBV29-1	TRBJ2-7	CSVIDAYEQYF
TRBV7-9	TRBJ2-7	CASSPPQGAGVPYEQYF
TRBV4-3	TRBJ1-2	CASSQEAGGLGYTF
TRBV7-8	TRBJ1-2	CASSLTADYGYTF
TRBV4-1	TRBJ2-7	CASSQEGGWAGGQYF
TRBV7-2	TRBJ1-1	CASSLGTGFHTEAFF
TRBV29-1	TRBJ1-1	CSVEPGQGYTEAFF
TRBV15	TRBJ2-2	CAISLDRANTGELFF
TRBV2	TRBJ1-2	CASSVRQGADGYTF
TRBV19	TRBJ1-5	CASCLDRGQPQHF
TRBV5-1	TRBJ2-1	CASSSNPRGYEQFF
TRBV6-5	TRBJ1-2	CASSYIRTGGGYGYTF
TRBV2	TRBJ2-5	CASKPRTGGAETQYF
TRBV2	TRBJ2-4	CASSTGGSKNIQYF
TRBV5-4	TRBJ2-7	CASTAAGAFYEQYF
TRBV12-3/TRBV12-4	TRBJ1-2	CASSLDGLYGYTF
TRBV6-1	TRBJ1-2	CASSETGRGGYGYTF
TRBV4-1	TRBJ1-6	CASSQGPGDSDSPLHF
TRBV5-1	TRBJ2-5	CASRTGDQETQYF
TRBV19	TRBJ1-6	CASTDSGALHF
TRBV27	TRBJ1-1	CATRTANTEAFF
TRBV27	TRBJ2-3	CASSSLSRGGGSTDTQYF
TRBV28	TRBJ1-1	CASSLQGPEAFF
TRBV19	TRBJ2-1	CASSYGQSPYNEQFF
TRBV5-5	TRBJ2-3	CASSSTGTSGGASTDTQYF
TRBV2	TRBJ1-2	CASIHGGAYNYGYTF
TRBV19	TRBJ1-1	CASRVYRGDTEAFF
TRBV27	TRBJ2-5	CASSLRVAGGPRQETQYF
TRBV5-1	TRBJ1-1	CASSRSEGRNTEAFF
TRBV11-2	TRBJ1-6	CASSLDRGSSPLHF
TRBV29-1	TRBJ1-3	CSVGQDSGNTIYF
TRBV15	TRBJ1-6	CATSREAGDSPLHF
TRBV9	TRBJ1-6	CASSVREQTINSPLHF
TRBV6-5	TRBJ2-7	CASSYLGRVLEQYF
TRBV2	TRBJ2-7	CASTPYLSYEQYF
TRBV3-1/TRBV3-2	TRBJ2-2	CASSPTGVAGELFF
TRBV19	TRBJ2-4	CASSIGQGIKNIQYF
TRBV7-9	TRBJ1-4	CASSLQEKLFF
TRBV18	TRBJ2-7	CASSLKYEQYF
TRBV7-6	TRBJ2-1	CASSPWTSGRAGEQFF
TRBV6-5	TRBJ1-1	CASNGQVLAEAFF